Included here is one TCR beta chain sequence, with context. This sample is drawn from a study of CD8+ T cells in alopecia areata. Overall study context: Treated patients were dosed with oral tofacitinib, taking 5 to 10 mg twice daily.

V was cut by 2 bases and J by 3 bases, with 15 bases left in between. The CDR3 has 16 amino acids. CDR1 is MNHEY and CDR2 is SMNVEV in the germline V gene (reference sequence). Once RNA had been extracted, it was reverse transcribed into cDNA to act as the sequencing template. Produced via immunoSEQ multiplex PCR; TCRdb's table is partial and in-frame only. Here the sample spans around 250,000 clones, about 68% being singletons. The source was CD4+ T cells sorted from blood, collected at week 0. The chain is built from TRBV27 and TRBJ2-3; either TRBD1 or TRBD2 may supply D (5 bases each). This clonotype was obtained from a human donor with alopecia areata. The CDR3 sequence is CASSLLTGRVTDTQYF. The CDR3 DNA is TGTGCCAGCAGTTTACTCACGGGACGGGTTACAGATACGCAGTATTTT.